This T cell receptor beta chain appears in the sequencing data of a study of blood T cell repertoires in COVID-19. The protocol was immunoSEQ multiplex PCR, while the TCRdb copy is restricted to in-frame clones and leaves out a portion. The table has 180,000 or so clones, about 87% seen once. Material: peripheral blood. The clonotype comes from a man aged 18-30 years with active or convalescent COVID-19.

CDR3 sequence (DNA): TGTGCCAGCAGCTTTCGGGTGGGTAATTCACCCCTCCACTTT. This gives the protein CASSFRVGNSPLHF. V and J are TRBV14 and TRBJ1-6; D unclear. Trimming stripped 5 bases from V and 6 bases from J, with 11 bases between. The CDR3 has 14 residues. CDR1 and CDR2 (germline): SGHDN, FVKESK.